Here is one TCR beta chain with its context. Its antigen target is currently unknown. Per-nucleotide qualities are absent, and no much larger clonotype sits a single base away. The collaborating institutions used their own protocols to collect whole blood in K2EDTA tubes. For TCRbeta analysis, collaborators shipped samples in one of three forms: frozen whole blood, isolated PBMCs, or DNA extracted from either of those sample types. The sample is drawn from a study of blood T cell repertoires in COVID-19 (dated by TCRdb to 2018 to 2020). For the study in its entirety: The collaborator samples originated in the United States, Italy and Spain and spanned the acute and convalescent phases of COVID-19. The prospective study material was composed of cDNA or gDNA derived from T cells, B-cell-depleted T cells, or PBMCs. The dataset comprised deeply sampled blood TCRbeta repertoires from subjects exposed to, actively infected with, or recovered from COVID-19. The repertoires were released in a freely available public database intended as a resource for research on the immune response to SARS-CoV-2. The samples were drawn from two sources: the first 160 participants of the ongoing ImmuneRACE study, and over 1,000 subjects contributed by 6 global collaborators. Nearly every sample came with metadata listing a de-identified subject ID, COVID-19 status, age in years and sex. Where HLA class I and class II types were available, the types were taken from metadata supplied by the sample provider, not from assay-based typing.

TCRbeta CDR3 regions were amplified from genomic DNA using the immunoSEQ Assay, a bias-controlled multiplex PCR. On the study's bioinformatics: The number of nucleated cells in each sample was estimated by amplification of reference gene primers within the assay. To quantify the absolute abundance of each unique TCRbeta CDR3 rearrangement, sequence reads were collapsed and filtered. For each sample, productive Simpson clonality was calculated by taking the square root of Simpson's diversity index across productive rearrangements. TCRdb took this table from immuneACCESS and kept in-frame rearrangements with V and J called. Such tables lack part of the clones; where checked against another copy, unresolved V genes explain under half of the gap, and the rest is unexplained. The D gene and trimming were derived from the DNA, and the V and J assignments and clone size from that table. The sample table records over 100,000 clones; about 85% of these occur just once. The ten largest clonotypes hold 9.5% to 13% of the sample.

The research as a whole found: Clinical and demographic metadata were provided uncurated, with the amount varying by source and participant.

The V end gives up 3 bases and the J end 8 bases, leaving 8 bases in the junction not matched to a gene. Reading the germline V gene gives CDR1 MNHNS and CDR2 SASEGT. Counted from cysteine to phenylalanine, this CDR3 has 15 amino acids. The entry retains the CDR3 DNA only, 45 bases that are in frame from base 1. The sequenced material came from peripheral blood. The receptor was isolated from a man at least 80 years old with acute or convalescent COVID-19. The chain couples TRBV6-1 to TRBJ2-1, and TRBD1 aligns with 9 junction nucleotides. The CDR3 protein: CASSDRDRALYEQFF. The nucleotide sequence is given as TGTGCCAGCAGTGACCGGGACAGGGCTTTATATGAGCAGTTCTTC.